A single sample is the source of the 14 T cell receptor beta chains below, sequenced in a study of blood T cell repertoires in COVID-19. The data were produced by immunoSEQ multiplex PCR, yet TCRdb's version contains in-frame clones alone and is incomplete. This table has 140,000 to 150,000 clones, roughly three quarters appearing once. The sequencing input was PBMCs or T cells enriched from blood (not recorded which). All receptors come from a woman aged 50 to 65 who had recovered from COVID-19.

This clone turned up a few times. In DNA form, the CDR3 reads TGTGCCAGCAGCGCCACGCCAGGGTTGCCCCAGCATTTT. Protein sequence: CASSATPGLPQHF. V gene TRBV7-8 combines with J gene TRBJ1-5, with D possibly matching TRBD1 (5 bases). The CDR3 runs to 13 residues. V was cut by 5 bases and J by 9 bases, with 14 bases left in between. Germline loops: CDR1 SGHVS, CDR2 FQNEAQ.

This rearrangement joins TRBV4-2 to TRBJ1-4; unclear D gene. V lost 2 bases and J 0 bases, leaving 16 bases between the germline ends. Germline V gives CDR1 LGHNA, CDR2 YNFKEQ. This CDR3 is built from 18 residues. The CDR3 protein is CASSQRPNARATNEKLFF. The CDR3 coding sequence is TGTGCCAGCAGCCAACGGCCCAACGCGCGGGCAACTAATGAAAAACTGTTTTTT.

The rearrangement joins TRBV13 to TRBJ2-4; 9 positions match TRBD1. The V gene end was trimmed by 4 bases and the J gene end by 3 bases; junction bases not matched to a gene: 1. CDR3 length: 14 amino acids. The germline gives CDR1 PRHDT, CDR2 FYEKMQ (reference sequence). The CDR3 DNA is TGTGCCAGCAGCTCGACAGGGGGCAAAAACATTCAGTACTTC. It yields the protein CASSSTGGKNIQYF.

The V call is TRBV29-1, the J call TRBJ1-1; a weak D match, TRBD1 (6 bases). This CDR3 spans 12 amino acids. V lost 7 bases and J lost 1, with 10 bases in between. Germline V gene sequence: CDR1 SQVTM, CDR2 ANQGSEA. The CDR3 sequence: CSGGQKNTEAFF. The CDR3 DNA reads TGCAGCGGAGGACAGAAGAACACTGAAGCTTTCTTT.

The chain uses TRBV5-8 and TRBJ2-4, with D tentatively TRBD2 (6 bases). Germline V lookup: CDR1 SGHTS, CDR2 YDEGEE. V dropped 3 bases and J dropped 0 bases, with 10 bases sitting between them. The CDR3 is 15 amino acids. The CDR3, as DNA: TGTGCCAGCAGCTCCGGAGGGCTAGCCAAAAACATTCAGTACTTC. Protein: CASSSGGLAKNIQYF.

The chain is built from TRBV5-4 and TRBJ1-4, with D unresolved. This CDR3 is built from 17 residues. Germline values: CDR1 SGHNT, CDR2 YYREEE (reference sequence). V lost 4 bases to trimming and J lost 0 bases, with 16 bases between them. The CDR3 protein is CASSREEGRATNEKLFF. Written as DNA, the CDR3 is TGTGCCAGCAGCCGGGAGGAGGGTAGAGCAACTAATGAAAAACTGTTTTTT.

The J gene is TRBJ2-1, the V gene TRBV7-9; TRBD2 matches at 14 bases. J gave up 7 bases and V 3 bases, and 5 bases lay outside the gene matches. The germline gives CDR1 SEHNR, CDR2 FQNEAQ (reference sequence). The CDR3 is made up of 16 amino acids. The CDR3 here is CASSFSGTSGGNEQFF. In DNA, the CDR3 is TGTGCCAGCAGCTTCTCCGGGACTAGCGGGGGTAATGAGCAGTTCTTC.

The chain uses TRBV5-1 and TRBJ2-5; perhaps TRBD1 as D (6 bases). This CDR3 spans 14 amino acids. Germline V gives CDR1 SGHRS, CDR2 YFSETQ. V was cut by 7 bases and J by 5 bases, with 18 bases left in between. CDR3 sequence: CASETGPYGETQYF. The CDR3 DNA follows: TGCGCCAGCGAGACAGGTCCTTACGGGGAGACCCAGTACTTC. Filled out from reference TRBV5-1 and TRBJ2-5, the complete variable domain reads KAGVTQTPRYLIKTRGQQVTLSCSPISGHRSVSWYQQTPGQGLQFLFEYFSETQRNKGNFPGRFSGRQFSNSRSEMNVSTLELGDSALYLCASETGPYGETQYFGPGTRLLVL.

The chain links TRBV3-1 (or the pseudogene TRBV3-2) to TRBJ1-4; possible D gene TRBD1, 5 bases. This CDR3 is 15 amino acids long. The V gene lost 4 bases and the J gene lost 3 bases, with 12 bases spanning the gap. Per germline, CDR1 LGHDT and CDR2 YNNKEL (reference sequence). CDR3 sequence: CASSPRRGANEKLFF. For the CDR3, the DNA is TGTGCCAGCAGCCCTCGGCGGGGGGCTAATGAAAAACTGTTTTTT.

The chain couples TRBV6-2 or TRBV6-3 to TRBJ1-1, with a weak D call TRBD1 (6 bases). In germline, CDR1 is MNHEY, CDR2 SVGEGT. Trimming took 3 bases from V and 3 from J, leaving 11 bases between them. The CDR3 sequence is 14 residues long. CDR3 sequence (DNA): TGTGCCAGCAGTTATTCGGACAGATACACTGAAGCTTTCTTT. Translating it yields CASSYSDRYTEAFF.

There are a few counts of this clone. The gene calls are TRBV5-6 and TRBJ2-7; D uncertain. Trimming removed 3 bases at V and 2 bases at J, with 15 bases between. The CDR3 sequence is 15 residues long. Germline V gives CDR1 SGHDT, CDR2 YYEEEE. CDR3 coding DNA: TGTGCCAGCAGCTCCCTCGGAGAGGAACCCTACGAGCAGTACTTC. It specifies CASSSLGEEPYEQYF.

The chain employs TRBV19 and TRBJ1-5; D is possibly TRBD1 (6 bases). V was cut by 7 bases and J by 0 bases, with 13 bases left in between. The CDR3 is made up of 15 amino acids. Germline CDR1 and CDR2: LNHDA and SQIVND (reference sequence). The DNA for the CDR3 is TGTGCCAGTACCATGACAGGTTATAGCAATCAGCCCCAGCATTTT. Translating it yields CASTMTGYSNQPQHF.

This clone was seen only once. The chain employs TRBV10-1 and TRBJ1-2; 7 bases line up with TRBD1. CDR3 length: 17 amino acids. The junction had 14 bases not matched to a gene; V was cut back by 4 bases and J by 3 bases. Germline lookup yields CDR1 WNHNN and CDR2 SYGVQD (reference sequence). CDR3 DNA sequence: TGCGCCAGCAGTGTGATACCAAAACAGGGGACCTACTATGGCTACACCTTC. Translation gives CASSVIPKQGTYYGYTF.

The chain couples TRBV19 to TRBJ1-6; possible D gene TRBD1, 6 bases. From germline, CDR1 is LNHDA and CDR2 SQIVND (reference sequence). The CDR3 consists of 15 residues. V lost 11 bases to trimming and J lost 2 bases, with 16 bases between them. This CDR3 is CASREQGPYNSPLHF. CDR3 DNA: TGTGCCTCCAGGGAGCAGGGGCCCTATAATTCACCCCTCCACTTT. Complete variable domain (other parts from reference TRBV19 and TRBJ1-6): DGGITQSPKYLFRKEGQNVTLSCEQNLNHDAMYWYRQDPGQGLRLIYYSQIVNDFQKGDIAEGYSVSREKKESFPLTVTSAQKNPTAFYLCASREQGPYNSPLHFGNGTRLTVT.